The 14 T cell receptor beta chains presented below share a single source sample, sequenced in a study of human versus mouse CDR3 diversity and MHC coevolution. Sequenced by immunoSEQ multiplex PCR; TCRdb stores in-frame clones only, minus some. The table has 50,000 to 70,000 clones, about 93% seen once. The sequencing input was naive CD4+ T cells from blood. Subset given: CD45RO-negative CD62L-positive naive CD4 T cells. These receptors came from a person aged 55 to 69 in good health.

V usage is TRBV5-6 and J usage is TRBJ2-7, with 9 bases fitting TRBD2. CDR1 SGHDT and CDR2 YYEEEE come from the germline V gene. CDR3 length: 17 residues. V lost 0 bases, J lost 6 bases, and 13 bases stayed unmatched. The CDR3 sequence: CASSLGGTSLGGREQYF. The CDR3 region has the DNA TGTGCCAGCAGCTTGGGGGGGACTAGCCTAGGGGGGCGCGAGCAGTACTTC. Combining the CDR3 with reference TRBV5-6 and TRBJ2-7 gives the whole variable domain DAGVTQSPTHLIKTRGQQVTLRCSPKSGHDTVSWYQQALGQGPQFIFQYYEEEERQRGNFPDRFSGHQFPNYSSELNVNALLLGDSALYLCASSLGGTSLGGREQYFGPGTRLTVT.

The genes are TRBV30 and TRBJ2-5; 8 nucleotides match TRBD2. Trimming removed 2 bases from V and 7 bases from J; junction bases left unmatched: 12. The germline gives CDR1 GTSNPN, CDR2 SVGIG (reference sequence). The CDR3 runs 15 residues. The CDR3 spells CAWSPLAGRGGTQYF. CDR3 coding DNA: TGTGCCTGGAGTCCTCTAGCGGGCCGGGGGGGGACCCAGTACTTC.

The J gene is TRBJ1-1, the V gene TRBV6-5, with D unclear. CDR1 is MNHEY and CDR2 is SVGAGI in the germline V gene. V dropped 2 bases and J dropped 1 base, with 11 bases sitting between them. This CDR3 comprises 15 residues. CDR3 coding DNA: TGTGCCAGCAGTTACCTAGGACTTTGGAACACTGAAGCTTTCTTT. Protein sequence: CASSYLGLWNTEAFF.

The chain carries TRBV11-3 and TRBJ2-3; 7 bases fit TRBD1. The V segment lost 1 base and the J segment 3 bases; nucleotides outside the gene matches: 4. Germline-derived CDR1 and CDR2 are SGHNT and YENEEA. The CDR3 contains 15 residues. The chain's CDR3 is CASSLAGTETDTQYF. The CDR3 region has the DNA TGTGCCAGCAGCTTAGCGGGGACAGAGACAGATACGCAGTATTTT.

DNA of the CDR3: TGTGCCAGTAGCTGGGACATCGGCTCTGGAAACACCATATATTTT. Its protein is CASSWDIGSGNTIYF. The chain carries TRBV19 and TRBJ1-3; a weak D match, TRBD1 (6 bases). V lost 6 bases and J lost 0, with 12 bases in between. The CDR3 loop spans 15 amino acids. Per germline, CDR1 LNHDA and CDR2 SQIVND (reference sequence).

This chain connects TRBV4-1 to TRBJ2-2; 10 bases agree with TRBD2. CDR1 and CDR2 from the germline V gene are MGHRA and YSYEKL. The CDR3 length is 16 residues. V lost 5 bases to trimming and J lost 6 bases; unmatched junction nucleotides: 9. This chain's CDR3 is CASSRASGGVPGELFF. In nucleotides, the CDR3 is TGCGCCAGCAGCAGGGCTAGCGGGGGAGTTCCCGGGGAGCTGTTTTTT.

This clone was found once. V and J are TRBV9 and TRBJ1-1; the D is unclear. The germline V gene encodes CDR1 SGDLS and CDR2 YYNGEE. V lost 5 bases and J 2 bases, leaving 16 bases between the germline ends. The CDR3 covers 15 residues. The CDR3 coding sequence is TGTGCCAGCAGTGAGCCCGGGAAGATTAACACTGAAGCTTTCTTT. Protein: CASSEPGKINTEAFF.

The rearrangement joins TRBV9 to TRBJ2-1; D may be TRBD1 (5 bases). With 7 bases removed from V and 8 bases from J, the gap between germline ends came to 22 bases. The germline V gene encodes CDR1 SGDLS and CDR2 YYNGEE. This CDR3 spans 15 amino acids. This chain's CDR3 is CASGPVAGARDEQFF. CDR3 bases: TGTGCCAGCGGACCAGTGGCTGGGGCTCGGGATGAGCAGTTCTTC. Combining the CDR3 with reference TRBV9 and TRBJ2-1 gives the whole variable domain DSGVTQTPKHLITATGQRVTLRCSPRSGDLSVYWYQQSLDQGLQFLIQYYNGEERAKGNILERFSAQQFPDLHSELNLSSLELGDSALYFCASGPVAGARDEQFFGPGTRLTVL.

In DNA, the CDR3 is TGTGCCAGCTCACCCGGACTAAACTACGAGCAGTACTTC. Translation gives CASSPGLNYEQYF. The chain joins TRBV18 to TRBJ2-5, with D possibly matching TRBD2 (6 bases). TRBJ2-7 matches the DNA end more closely, so the J call is doubtful. Germline assignment: CDR1 KGHSH and CDR2 LQKENI. The CDR3 loop spans 13 amino acids.

The chain combines TRBV7-2 with TRBJ1-5, with D possibly matching TRBD1 (5 bases). This CDR3 is built from 14 residues. V shed 2 bases and J shed 11 bases, with 16 bases lying between them. The V gene's germline CDR1 is SGHTA and CDR2 FQGNSA. This CDR3 is CASSLSSIQAAQHF. CDR3 nucleotides: TGTGCCAGCAGCTTATCAAGTATACAGGCGGCCCAGCATTTT.

The J gene is TRBJ2-2, the V gene TRBV19, with TRBD2 matching 7 bases. The CDR3 spans 16 residues. Germline V CDR1 and CDR2: LNHDA, SQIVND (reference sequence). V lost 6 bases to trimming and J lost 2 bases; unmatched junction nucleotides: 9. CDR3 bases: TGTGCCAGTAGCCGTGGACTAGAGATAAACACCGGGGAGCTGTTTTTT. Translated, it gives CASSRGLEINTGELFF.

The V gene is TRBV20-1, the J gene TRBJ2-1; D is uncertain. CDR1 and CDR2 (germline): DFQATT, SNEGSKA (reference sequence). V gave up 5 bases and J gave up 11 bases, with 13 bases separating them. The CDR3 is made up of 11 amino acids. CDR3 in amino acids: CSAGERGKQFF. CDR3 bases: TGCAGTGCTGGCGAGAGAGGCAAGCAGTTCTTC.

This chain connects TRBV18 to TRBJ2-4, with D possibly being TRBD1 (6 bases). The CDR3 spans 14 residues. The germline V and J ends were trimmed by 4 bases and 6 bases, with 13 bases remaining between them. Germline CDR1 is KGHSH and CDR2 is LQKENI. CDR3 protein: CASSQGEGVNIQYF. The CDR3 DNA follows: TGTGCCAGCTCACAGGGAGAGGGGGTAAACATTCAGTACTTC.

This chain connects TRBV5-4 to TRBJ2-1; a weak D match, TRBD2 (6 bases). In germline, CDR1 is SGHNT, CDR2 YYREEE (reference sequence). This CDR3 has 14 residues. V was pared by 2 bases and J by 8 bases, with 14 bases between. CDR3 residues: CASSLEPGVDEQFF. CDR3 nucleotide sequence: TGTGCCAGCAGCTTAGAACCGGGGGTGGATGAGCAGTTCTTC.